This T cell receptor (beta chain) stems from a study of CD8+CD57+ T cells in acquired aplastic anemia. V gave up 6 bases and J gave up 0 bases, with 11 bases separating them. CDR1 is GTSNPN and CDR2 is SVGIG in the germline V gene (reference sequence). The CDR3 has 13 residues. The use of genomic DNA as template underpinned the TCR beta VDJ and CDR3 profiling. TCRdb ran MiXCR on the reads and lists one entry per CDR3 protein. The sample has around 170,000 distinct CDR3 sequences, about half seen once. Comment on this clonotype: Antigen: not known.

All patients picked for sequencing had shown, by flow cytometry, an expansion of CD8+CD57+ cells. Broader study findings: Patients and controls shared 25 to 30 CD8+ CDR3 sequences, which appeared highly expressed in patients and within their immunodominant clones.

The clonotype was recovered from a human donor with aplastic anemia. Sequencing was performed on sorted CD4+, CD8+, or CD8+CD57+ T cells (not recorded which) from PBMCs. V usage is TRBV30 and J usage is TRBJ2-5; no clear D. The CDR3 DNA follows: TGTGCCTGTACCTACCGAAACCAAGAGACCCAGTACTTC. Amino acids: CACTYRNQETQYF.